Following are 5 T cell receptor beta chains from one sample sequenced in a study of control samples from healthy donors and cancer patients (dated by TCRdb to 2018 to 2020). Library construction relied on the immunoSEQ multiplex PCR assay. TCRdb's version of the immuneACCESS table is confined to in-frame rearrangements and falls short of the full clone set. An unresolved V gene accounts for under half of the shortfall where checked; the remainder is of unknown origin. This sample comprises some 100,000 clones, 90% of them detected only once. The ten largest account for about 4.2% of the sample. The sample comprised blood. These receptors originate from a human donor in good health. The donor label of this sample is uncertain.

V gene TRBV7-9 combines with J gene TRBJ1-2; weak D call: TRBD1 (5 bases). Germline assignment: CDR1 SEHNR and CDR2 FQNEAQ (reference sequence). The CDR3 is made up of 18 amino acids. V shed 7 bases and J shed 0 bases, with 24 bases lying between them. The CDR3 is CASILTRGAQISNYGYTF. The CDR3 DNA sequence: TGTGCCAGCATCCTAACACGAGGGGCCCAAATTTCTAACTATGGCTACACCTTC.

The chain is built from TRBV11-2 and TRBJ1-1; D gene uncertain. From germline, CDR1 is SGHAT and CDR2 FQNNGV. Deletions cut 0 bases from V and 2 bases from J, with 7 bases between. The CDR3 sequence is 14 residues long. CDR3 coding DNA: TGTGCCAGCAGCTTAGATCTTAGTAACACTGAAGCTTTCTTT. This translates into CASSLDLSNTEAFF.

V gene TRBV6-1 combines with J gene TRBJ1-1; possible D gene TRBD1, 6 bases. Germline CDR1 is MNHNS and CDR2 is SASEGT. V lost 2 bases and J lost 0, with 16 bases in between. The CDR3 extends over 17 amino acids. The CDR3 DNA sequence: TGTGCCAGCAGTGAACGAAGGGGGGCCAGACTGAACACTGAAGCTTTCTTT. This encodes CASSERRGARLNTEAFF.

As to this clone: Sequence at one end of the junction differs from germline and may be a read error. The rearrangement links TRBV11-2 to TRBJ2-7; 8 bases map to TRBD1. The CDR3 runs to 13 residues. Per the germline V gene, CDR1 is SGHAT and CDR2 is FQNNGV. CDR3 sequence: CASSIDRGGEQYF. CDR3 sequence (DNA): TGTGCCAGCAGCATAGACAGGGGTGGCGAGCAGTACTTC. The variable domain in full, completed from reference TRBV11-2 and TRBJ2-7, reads EAGVAQSPRYKIIEKRQSVAFWCNPISGHATLYWYQQILGQGPKLLIQFQNNGVVDDSQLPKDRFSAERLKGVDSTLKIQPAKLEDSAVYLCASSIDRGGEQYFGPGTRLTVT.

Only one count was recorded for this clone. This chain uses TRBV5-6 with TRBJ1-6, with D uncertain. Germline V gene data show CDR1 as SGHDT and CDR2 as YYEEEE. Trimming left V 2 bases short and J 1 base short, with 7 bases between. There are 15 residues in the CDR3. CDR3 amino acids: CASSFRTSYNSPLHF. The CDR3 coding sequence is TGTGCCAGCAGCTTCCGGACGTCCTATAATTCACCCCTCCACTTT.